This is a list of T cell receptor beta chains from one sample in a study of cytomegalovirus exposure and HLA in healthy donors. Sequenced by immunoSEQ multiplex PCR; TCRdb stores in-frame clones only, minus some. The sample contains under 200,000 clones, 80% to 90% of which appear only once. The sample consisted of PBMCs. Every receptor here comes from a woman aged 30 to 39 in good health and CMV-seronegative. CDR3s include the opening cysteine and the closing phenylalanine or tryptophan. Fields, in order: J gene, V gene, CDR3 length, D gene, CDR3 DNA, CDR3 protein. D genes are given only for firm matches.

>TRBJ2-1|TRBV6-5|15|TRBD1
TGTGCCAGCAGTTACACTGGACAGGGAAAGAATGAGCAGTTCTTC
CASSYTGQGKNEQFF
>TRBJ1-2|TRBV5-4|14|TRBD1
TGTGCCAGCAGCTCCGGGACAGGGAACTATGGCTACACCTTC
CASSSGTGNYGYTF
>TRBJ1-2|TRBV6-1|14|-
TGTGCCAGCAGTGAAAGCCCAGGGTTAGGAGGCTACACCTTC
CASSESPGLGGYTF
>TRBJ2-1|TRBV7-9|16|-
TGTGCCAGCAGCTTTGGCGGAATTCGTGTCTACAATGAGCAGTTCTTC
CASSFGGIRVYNEQFF
>TRBJ1-1|TRBV6-5|15|-
TGTGCCAGCAGTTACGACGCGCGGAGGGACACTGAAGCTTTCTTT
CASSYDARRDTEAFF
>TRBJ2-7|TRBV27|18|TRBD1
TGTGCCAGCAGTTTATACGCCGGGACAGGGGATCGGGCCTACGAGCAGTACTTC
CASSLYAGTGDRAYEQYF
>TRBJ2-2|TRBV5-6|17|TRBD2
TGTGCCAGCAGCTTGGGACTAGCGGGATTGAGGACCGGGGAGCTGTTTTTT
CASSLGLAGLRTGELFF
>TRBJ1-5|TRBV7-9|15|-
TGTGCCAGCAGCTTAGAGGGGGGGTCAGGTCAGCCCCAGCATTTT
CASSLEGGSGQPQHF
>TRBJ2-1|TRBV7-6|15|-
TGTGCCAGCAGCTTAGTCGCGTCTCTAACCGATGAGCAGTTCTTC
CASSLVASLTDEQFF
>TRBJ2-2|TRBV7-3|16|-
TGTGCCAGCAGGCATCGTCCCACAGGGATGGCCGGGGAGCTGTTTTTT
CASRHRPTGMAGELFF
>TRBJ1-2|TRBV5-6|16|TRBD1
TGTGCCAGCAGCCAAAGACAGGGCCAAATAAACTATGGCTACACCTTC
CASSQRQGQINYGYTF
>TRBJ2-7|TRBV6-5|14|TRBD2
TGTGCCAGCACCACTAGCGGGGGGGCAGGGGAGCAGTACTTC
CASTTSGGAGEQYF